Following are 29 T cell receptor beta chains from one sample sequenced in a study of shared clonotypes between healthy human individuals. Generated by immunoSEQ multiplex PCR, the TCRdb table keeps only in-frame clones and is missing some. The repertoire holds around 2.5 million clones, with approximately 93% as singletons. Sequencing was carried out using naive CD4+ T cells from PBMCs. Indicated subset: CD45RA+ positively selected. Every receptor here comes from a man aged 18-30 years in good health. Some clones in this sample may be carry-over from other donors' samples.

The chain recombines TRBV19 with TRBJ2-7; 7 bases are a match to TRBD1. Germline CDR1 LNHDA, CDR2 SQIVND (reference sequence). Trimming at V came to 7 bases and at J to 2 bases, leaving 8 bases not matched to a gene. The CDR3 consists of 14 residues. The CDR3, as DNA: TGTGCCAGTAAAGAGGACAGGAACACCTACGAGCAGTACTTC. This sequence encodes CASKEDRNTYEQYF.

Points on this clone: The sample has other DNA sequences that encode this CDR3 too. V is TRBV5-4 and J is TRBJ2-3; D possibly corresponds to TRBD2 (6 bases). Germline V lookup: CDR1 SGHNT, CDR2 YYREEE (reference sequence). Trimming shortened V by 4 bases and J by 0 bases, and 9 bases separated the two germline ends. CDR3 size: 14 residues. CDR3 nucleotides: TGTGCCAGCAGCCGGGGGTCTAGCACAGATACGCAGTATTTT. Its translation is CASSRGSSTDTQYF. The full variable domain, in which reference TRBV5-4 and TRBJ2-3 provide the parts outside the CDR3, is ETGVTQSPTHLIKTRGQQVTLRCSSQSGHNTVSWYQQALGQGPQFIFQYYREEENGRGNFPPRFSGLQFPNYSSELNVNALELDDSALYLCASSRGSSTDTQYFGPGTRLTVL.

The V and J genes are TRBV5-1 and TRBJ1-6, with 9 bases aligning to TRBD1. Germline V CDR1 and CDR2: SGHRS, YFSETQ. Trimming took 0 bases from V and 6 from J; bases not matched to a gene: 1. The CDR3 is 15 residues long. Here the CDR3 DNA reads TGCGCCAGCAGCTTGGGGACAGGGGCTAATTCACCCCTCCACTTT. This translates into CASSLGTGANSPLHF.

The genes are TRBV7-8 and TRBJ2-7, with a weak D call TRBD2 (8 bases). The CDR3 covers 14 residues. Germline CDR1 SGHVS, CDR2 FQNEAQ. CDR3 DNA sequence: TGTGCCAGCAGCCCTAGCCCTACACAGGGGCGGGGGGTAGTC. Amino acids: CASSPSPTQGRGVV.

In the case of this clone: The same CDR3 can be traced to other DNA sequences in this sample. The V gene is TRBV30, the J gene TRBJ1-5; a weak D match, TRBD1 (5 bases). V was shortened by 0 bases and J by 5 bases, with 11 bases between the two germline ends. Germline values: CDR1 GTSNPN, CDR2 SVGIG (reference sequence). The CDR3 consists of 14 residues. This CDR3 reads CAWSVRGGDQPQHF. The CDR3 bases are TGTGCCTGGAGTGTCCGGGGGGGGGATCAGCCCCAGCATTTT.

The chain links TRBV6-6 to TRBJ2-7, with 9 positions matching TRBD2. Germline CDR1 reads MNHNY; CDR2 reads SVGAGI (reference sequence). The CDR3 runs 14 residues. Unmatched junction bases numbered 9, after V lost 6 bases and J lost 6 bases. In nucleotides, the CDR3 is TGTGCCAGCAGACCCATAGCGGGAGCGGGCGAGCAGTACTTC. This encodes CASRPIAGAGEQYF.

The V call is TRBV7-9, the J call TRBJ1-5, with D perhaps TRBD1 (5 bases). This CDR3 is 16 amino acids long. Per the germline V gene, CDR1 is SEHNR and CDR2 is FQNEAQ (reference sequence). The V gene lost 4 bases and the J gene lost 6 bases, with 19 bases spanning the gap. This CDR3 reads CASSSPYGADGQPQHF. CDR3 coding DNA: TGTGCCAGCAGCTCACCGTATGGGGCGGACGGTCAGCCCCAGCATTTT.

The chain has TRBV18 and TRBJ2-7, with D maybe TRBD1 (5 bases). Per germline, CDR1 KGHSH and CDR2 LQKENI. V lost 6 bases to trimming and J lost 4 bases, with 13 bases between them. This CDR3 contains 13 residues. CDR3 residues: CASSWQGSYEQYF. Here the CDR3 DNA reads TGTGCCAGCTCGTGGCAGGGATCATACGAGCAGTACTTC.

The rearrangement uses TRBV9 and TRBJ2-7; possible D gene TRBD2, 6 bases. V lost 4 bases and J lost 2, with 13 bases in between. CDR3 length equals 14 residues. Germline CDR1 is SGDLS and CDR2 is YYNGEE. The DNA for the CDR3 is TGTGCCAGCAGCTCCAGCGGGCCCCCCTACGAGCAGTACTTC. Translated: CASSSSGPPYEQYF.

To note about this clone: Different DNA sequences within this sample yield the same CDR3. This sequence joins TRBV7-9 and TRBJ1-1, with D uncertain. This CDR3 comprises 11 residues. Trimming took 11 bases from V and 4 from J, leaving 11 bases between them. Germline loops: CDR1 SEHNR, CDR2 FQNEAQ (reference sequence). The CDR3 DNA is TGTGCCTCCATCTGGGGCACTGAAGCTTTCTTT. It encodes CASIWGTEAFF.

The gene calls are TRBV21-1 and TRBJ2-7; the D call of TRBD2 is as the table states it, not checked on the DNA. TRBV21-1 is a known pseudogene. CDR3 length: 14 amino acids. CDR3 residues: CASSMTSGSYEQYF. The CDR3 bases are TGTGCCAGCAGCATGACTAGCGGGAGCTACGAGCAGTACTTC.

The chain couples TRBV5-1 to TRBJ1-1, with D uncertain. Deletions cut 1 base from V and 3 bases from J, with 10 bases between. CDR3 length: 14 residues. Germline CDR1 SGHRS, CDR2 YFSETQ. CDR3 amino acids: CASSLNSEDTEAFF. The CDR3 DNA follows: TGCGCCAGCAGCTTGAACAGCGAGGACACTGAAGCTTTCTTT. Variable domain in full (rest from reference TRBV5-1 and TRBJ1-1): KAGVTQTPRYLIKTRGQQVTLSCSPISGHRSVSWYQQTPGQGLQFLFEYFSETQRNKGNFPGRFSGRQFSNSRSEMNVSTLELGDSALYLCASSLNSEDTEAFFGQGTRLTVV.

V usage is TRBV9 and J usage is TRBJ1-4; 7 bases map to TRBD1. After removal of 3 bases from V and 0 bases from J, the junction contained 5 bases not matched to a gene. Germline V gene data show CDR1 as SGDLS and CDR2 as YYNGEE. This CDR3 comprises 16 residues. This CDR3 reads CASSADRAATNEKLFF. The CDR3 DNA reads TGTGCCAGCAGCGCCGACAGGGCCGCAACTAATGAAAAACTGTTTTTT.

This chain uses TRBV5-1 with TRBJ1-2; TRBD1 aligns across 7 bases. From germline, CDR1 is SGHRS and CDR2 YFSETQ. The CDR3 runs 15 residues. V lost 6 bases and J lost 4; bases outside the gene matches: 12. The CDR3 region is CASTHEGASTYGYTF. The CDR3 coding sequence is TGCGCCAGCACACACGAGGGGGCATCCACCTATGGCTACACCTTC. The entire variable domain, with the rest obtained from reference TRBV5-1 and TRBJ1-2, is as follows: KAGVTQTPRYLIKTRGQQVTLSCSPISGHRSVSWYQQTPGQGLQFLFEYFSETQRNKGNFPGRFSGRQFSNSRSEMNVSTLELGDSALYLCASTHEGASTYGYTFGSGTRLTVV.

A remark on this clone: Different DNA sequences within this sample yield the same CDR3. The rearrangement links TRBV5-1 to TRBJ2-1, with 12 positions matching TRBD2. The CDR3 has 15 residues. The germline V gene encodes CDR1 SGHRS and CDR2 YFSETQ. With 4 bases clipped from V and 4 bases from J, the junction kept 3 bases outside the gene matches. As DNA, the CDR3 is TGCGCCAGCAGCCTAGGACTAGCGGGGTACAATGAGCAGTTCTTC. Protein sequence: CASSLGLAGYNEQFF.

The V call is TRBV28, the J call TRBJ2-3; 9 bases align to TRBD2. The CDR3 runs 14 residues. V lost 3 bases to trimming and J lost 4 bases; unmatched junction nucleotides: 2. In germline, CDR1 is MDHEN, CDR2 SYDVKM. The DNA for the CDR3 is TGTGCCAGCAGTTTTAGCGGGAGACCAGATACGCAGTATTTT. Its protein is CASSFSGRPDTQYF.

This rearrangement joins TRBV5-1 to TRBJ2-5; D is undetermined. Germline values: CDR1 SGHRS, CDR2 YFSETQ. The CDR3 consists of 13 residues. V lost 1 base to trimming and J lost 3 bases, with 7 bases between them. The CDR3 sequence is CASSLHGKETQYF. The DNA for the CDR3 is TGCGCCAGCAGCTTGCACGGTAAAGAGACCCAGTACTTC. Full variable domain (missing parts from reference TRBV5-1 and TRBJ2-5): KAGVTQTPRYLIKTRGQQVTLSCSPISGHRSVSWYQQTPGQGLQFLFEYFSETQRNKGNFPGRFSGRQFSNSRSEMNVSTLELGDSALYLCASSLHGKETQYFGPGTRLLVL.

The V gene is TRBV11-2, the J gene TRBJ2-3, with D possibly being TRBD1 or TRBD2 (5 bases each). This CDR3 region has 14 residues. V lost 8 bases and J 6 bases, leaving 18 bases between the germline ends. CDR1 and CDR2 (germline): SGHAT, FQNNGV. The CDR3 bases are TGTGCCAGCGGCCACCGGGGCCTGGAGGATACGCAGTATTTT. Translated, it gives CASGHRGLEDTQYF.

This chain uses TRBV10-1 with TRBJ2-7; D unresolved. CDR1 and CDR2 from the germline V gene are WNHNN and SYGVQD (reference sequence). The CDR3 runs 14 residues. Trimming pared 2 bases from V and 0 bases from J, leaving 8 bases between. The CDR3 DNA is TGCGCCAGCAGTGAGAGATACGACTCCTACGAGCAGTACTTC. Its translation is CASSERYDSYEQYF.

CDR3 residues: CASKRSPGQGSETQYF. The CDR3 DNA reads TGCGCCAGCAAGCGGAGCCCGGGACAGGGATCAGAGACCCAGTACTTC. This sequence joins TRBV5-1 and TRBJ2-5; 9 positions agree with TRBD1. The CDR3 extends over 16 amino acids. Germline V gene lookup returns CDR1 SGHRS and CDR2 YFSETQ. The trim removed 6 bases at V and 4 bases at J, leaving 13 bases unmatched.

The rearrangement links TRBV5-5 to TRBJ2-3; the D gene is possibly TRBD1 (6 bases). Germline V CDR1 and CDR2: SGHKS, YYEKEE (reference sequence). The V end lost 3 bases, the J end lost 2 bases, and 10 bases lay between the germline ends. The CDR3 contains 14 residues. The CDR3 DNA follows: TGTGCCAGCAGCTCGGGGACATCCACAGATACGCAGTATTTT. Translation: CASSSGTSTDTQYF.

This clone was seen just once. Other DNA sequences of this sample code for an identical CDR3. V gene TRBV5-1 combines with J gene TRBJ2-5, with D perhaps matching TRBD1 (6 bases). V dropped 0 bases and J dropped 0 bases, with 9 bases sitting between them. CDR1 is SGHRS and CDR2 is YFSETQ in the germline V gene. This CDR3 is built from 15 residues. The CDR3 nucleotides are TGCGCCAGCAGCTTGGGGGGGCAGTACCAAGAGACCCAGTACTTC. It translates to CASSLGGQYQETQYF.

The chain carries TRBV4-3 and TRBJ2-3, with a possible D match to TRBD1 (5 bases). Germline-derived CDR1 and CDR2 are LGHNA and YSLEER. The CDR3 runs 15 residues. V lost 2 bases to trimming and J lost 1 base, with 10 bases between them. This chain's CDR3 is CASSQQGFGTDTQYF. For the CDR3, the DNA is TGCGCCAGCAGCCAACAGGGTTTCGGCACAGATACGCAGTATTTT.

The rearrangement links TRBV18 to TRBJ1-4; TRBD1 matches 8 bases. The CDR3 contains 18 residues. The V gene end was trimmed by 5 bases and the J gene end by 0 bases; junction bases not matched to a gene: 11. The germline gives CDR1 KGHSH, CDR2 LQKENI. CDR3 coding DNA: TGTGCCAGCTCATCCTCCGTCGGGACAGGATCAACTAATGAAAAACTGTTTTTT. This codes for CASSSSVGTGSTNEKLFF.

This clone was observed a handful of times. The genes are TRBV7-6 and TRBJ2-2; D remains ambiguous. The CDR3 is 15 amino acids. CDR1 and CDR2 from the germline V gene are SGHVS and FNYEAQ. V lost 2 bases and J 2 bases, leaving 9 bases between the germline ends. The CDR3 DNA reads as TGTGCCAGCAGCTTAACCTGGACCAACACCGGGGAGCTGTTTTTT. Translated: CASSLTWTNTGELFF. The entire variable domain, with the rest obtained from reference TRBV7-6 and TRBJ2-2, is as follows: GAGVSQSPRYKVTKRGQDVALRCDPISGHVSLYWYRQALGQGPEFLTYFNYEAQQDKSGLPNDRFSAERPEGSISTLTIQRTEQRDSAMYRCASSLTWTNTGELFFGEGSRLTVL.

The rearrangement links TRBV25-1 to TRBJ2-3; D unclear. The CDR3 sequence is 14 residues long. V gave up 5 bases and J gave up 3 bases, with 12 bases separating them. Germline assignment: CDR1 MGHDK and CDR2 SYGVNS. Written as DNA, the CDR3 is TGTGCCAGCAGTAACCCCGGGCAGACAGATACGCAGTATTTT. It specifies CASSNPGQTDTQYF.

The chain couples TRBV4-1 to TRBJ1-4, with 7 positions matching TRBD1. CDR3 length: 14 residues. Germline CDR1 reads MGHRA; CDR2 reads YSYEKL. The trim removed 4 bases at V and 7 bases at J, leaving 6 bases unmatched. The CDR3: CASSLLQGLEKLFF. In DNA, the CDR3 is TGCGCCAGCAGCCTACTACAGGGGCTTGAAAAACTGTTTTTT.

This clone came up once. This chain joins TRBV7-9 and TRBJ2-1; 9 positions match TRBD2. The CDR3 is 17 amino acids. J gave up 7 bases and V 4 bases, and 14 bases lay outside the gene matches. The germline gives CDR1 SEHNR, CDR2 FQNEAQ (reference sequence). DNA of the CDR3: TGTGCCAGCAGCTATCGGTGGCTAGCGGGAAAGTCGAATGAGCAGTTCTTC. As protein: CASSYRWLAGKSNEQFF.

CDR3 amino acids: CASSRNEVRVMNTEAFF. CDR3 bases: TGCGCCAGCAGCCGGAACGAGGTACGGGTGATGAACACTGAAGCTTTCTTT. The V and J genes are TRBV4-1 and TRBJ1-1, with D unclear. This CDR3 comprises 17 residues. Germline-derived CDR1 and CDR2 are MGHRA and YSYEKL. Trimming shortened V by 4 bases and J by 0 bases, and 18 bases separated the two germline ends.